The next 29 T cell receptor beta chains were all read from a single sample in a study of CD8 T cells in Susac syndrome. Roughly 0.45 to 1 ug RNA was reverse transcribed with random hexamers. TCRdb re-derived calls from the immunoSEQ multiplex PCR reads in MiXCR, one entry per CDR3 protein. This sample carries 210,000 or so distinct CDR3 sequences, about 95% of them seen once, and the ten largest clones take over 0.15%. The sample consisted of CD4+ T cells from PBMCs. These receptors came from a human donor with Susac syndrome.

For the CDR3, the DNA is TGTGCCAGCAGTTACGACGGGGTTGGGTATGGCTACACCTTC. Its translation is CASSYDGVGYGYTF. The chain combines TRBV6-5 with TRBJ1-2; D call uncertain. This CDR3 is built from 14 residues. Germline assignment: CDR1 MNHEY and CDR2 SVGAGI. Trimming took off 2 bases at V and 5 bases at J, with 12 bases between the two ends.

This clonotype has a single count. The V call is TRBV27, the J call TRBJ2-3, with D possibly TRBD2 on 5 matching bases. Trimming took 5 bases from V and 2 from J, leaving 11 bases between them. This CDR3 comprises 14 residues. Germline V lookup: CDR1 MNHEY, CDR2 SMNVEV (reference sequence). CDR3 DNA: TGTGCCAGCAGTATACGGACTTTCACAGATACGCAGTATTTT. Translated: CASSIRTFTDTQYF.

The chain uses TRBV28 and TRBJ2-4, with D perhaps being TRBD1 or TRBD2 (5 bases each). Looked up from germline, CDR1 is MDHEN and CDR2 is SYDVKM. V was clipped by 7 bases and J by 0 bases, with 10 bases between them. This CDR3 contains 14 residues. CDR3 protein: CASTSGTAKNIQYF. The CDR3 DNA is TGTGCCAGCACTTCCGGGACAGCCAAAAACATTCAGTACTTC.

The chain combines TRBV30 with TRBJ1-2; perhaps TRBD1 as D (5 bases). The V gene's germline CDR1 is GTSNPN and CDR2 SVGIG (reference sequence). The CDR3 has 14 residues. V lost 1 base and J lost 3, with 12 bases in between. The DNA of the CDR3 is TGTGCCTGGAGTGAGGGAGGGACGGACTATGGCTACACCTTC. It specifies CAWSEGGTDYGYTF.

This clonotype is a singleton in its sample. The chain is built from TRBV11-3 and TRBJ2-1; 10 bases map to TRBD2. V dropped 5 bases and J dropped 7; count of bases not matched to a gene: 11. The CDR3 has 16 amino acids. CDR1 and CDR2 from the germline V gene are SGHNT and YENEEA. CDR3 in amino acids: CASSPPGAGGQNEQFF. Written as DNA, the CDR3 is TGTGCCAGCAGCCCGCCGGGAGCGGGGGGGCAGAATGAGCAGTTCTTC.

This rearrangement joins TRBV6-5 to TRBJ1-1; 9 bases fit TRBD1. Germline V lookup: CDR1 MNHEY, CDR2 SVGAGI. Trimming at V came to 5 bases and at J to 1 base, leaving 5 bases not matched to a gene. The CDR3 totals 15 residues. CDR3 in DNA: TGTGCCAGCAGTATGACAGGGGGGGCGAACACTGAAGCTTTCTTT. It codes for CASSMTGGANTEAFF.

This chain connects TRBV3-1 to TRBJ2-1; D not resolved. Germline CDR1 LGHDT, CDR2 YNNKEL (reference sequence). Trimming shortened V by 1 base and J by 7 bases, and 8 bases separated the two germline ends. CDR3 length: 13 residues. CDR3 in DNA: TGTGCCAGCAGCCAAGGCACGCCGAATGAGCAGTTCTTC. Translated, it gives CASSQGTPNEQFF.

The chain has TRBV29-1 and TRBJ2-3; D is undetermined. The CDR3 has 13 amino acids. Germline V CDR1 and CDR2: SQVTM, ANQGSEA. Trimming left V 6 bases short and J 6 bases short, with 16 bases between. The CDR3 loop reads CSVDFMGLDTQYF. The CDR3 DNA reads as TGCAGCGTCGACTTTATGGGTCTGGATACGCAGTATTTT.

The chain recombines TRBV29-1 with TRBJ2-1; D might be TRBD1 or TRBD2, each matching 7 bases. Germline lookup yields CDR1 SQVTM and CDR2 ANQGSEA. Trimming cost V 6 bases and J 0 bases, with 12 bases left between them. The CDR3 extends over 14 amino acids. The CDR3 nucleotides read TGCAGCGTGGAGCGGGACAGCTCCTACAATGAGCAGTTCTTC. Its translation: CSVERDSSYNEQFF.

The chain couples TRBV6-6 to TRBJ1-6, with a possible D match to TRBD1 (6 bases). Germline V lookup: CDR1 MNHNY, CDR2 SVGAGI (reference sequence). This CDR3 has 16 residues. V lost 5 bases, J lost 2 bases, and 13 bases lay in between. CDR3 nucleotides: TGTGCCAGCAGTGTCGGACAGCCTGCCTATAATTCACCCCTCCACTTT. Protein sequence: CASSVGQPAYNSPLHF.

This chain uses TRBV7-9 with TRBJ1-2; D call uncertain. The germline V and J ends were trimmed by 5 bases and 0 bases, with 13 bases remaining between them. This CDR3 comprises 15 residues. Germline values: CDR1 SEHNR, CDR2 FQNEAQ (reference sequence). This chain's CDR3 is CASSRPTPANYGYTF. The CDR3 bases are TGTGCCAGCAGCCGCCCAACACCTGCTAACTATGGCTACACCTTC.

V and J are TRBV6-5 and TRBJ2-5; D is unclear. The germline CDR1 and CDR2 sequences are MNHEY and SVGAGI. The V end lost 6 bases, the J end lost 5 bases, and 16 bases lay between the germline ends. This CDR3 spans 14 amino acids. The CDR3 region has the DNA TGTGCCAGCAGCGACGACATTCGAAGTGAGACCCAGTACTTC. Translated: CASSDDIRSETQYF.

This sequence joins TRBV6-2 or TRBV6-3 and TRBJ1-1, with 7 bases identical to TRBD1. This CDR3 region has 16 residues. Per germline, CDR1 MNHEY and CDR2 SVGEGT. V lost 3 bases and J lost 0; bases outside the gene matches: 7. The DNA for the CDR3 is TGTGCCAGCAGTTATAGGAGGGGGCAGGTGAACACTGAAGCTTTCTTT. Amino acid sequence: CASSYRRGQVNTEAFF.

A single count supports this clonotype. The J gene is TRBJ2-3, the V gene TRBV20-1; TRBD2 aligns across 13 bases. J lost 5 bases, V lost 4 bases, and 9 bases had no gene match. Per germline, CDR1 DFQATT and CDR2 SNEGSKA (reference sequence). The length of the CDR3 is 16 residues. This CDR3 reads CSAIRLAGGLGDTQYF. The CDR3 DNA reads TGCAGTGCTATCCGACTAGCGGGGGGCCTGGGAGATACGCAGTATTTT.

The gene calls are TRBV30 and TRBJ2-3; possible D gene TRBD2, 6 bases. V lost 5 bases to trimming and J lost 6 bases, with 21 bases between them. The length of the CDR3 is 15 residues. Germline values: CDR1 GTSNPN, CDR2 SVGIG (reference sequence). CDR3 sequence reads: CAWSPQGTALDTQYF. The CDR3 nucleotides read TGTGCCTGGTCCCCCCAAGGGACTGCCCTGGATACGCAGTATTTT.

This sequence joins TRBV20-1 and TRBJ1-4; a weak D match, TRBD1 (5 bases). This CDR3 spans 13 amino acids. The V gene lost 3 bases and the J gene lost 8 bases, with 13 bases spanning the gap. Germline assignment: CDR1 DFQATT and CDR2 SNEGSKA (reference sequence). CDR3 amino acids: CSASQQRGEKLFF. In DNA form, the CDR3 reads TGCAGTGCTAGCCAACAGCGGGGGGAAAAACTGTTTTTT.

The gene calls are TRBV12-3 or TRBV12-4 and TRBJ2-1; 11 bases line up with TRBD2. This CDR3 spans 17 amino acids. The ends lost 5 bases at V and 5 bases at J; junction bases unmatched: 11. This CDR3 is CASSTGTTSGVNNEQFF. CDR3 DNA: TGTGCCAGCAGTACCGGCACGACTAGCGGGGTAAACAATGAGCAGTTCTTC.

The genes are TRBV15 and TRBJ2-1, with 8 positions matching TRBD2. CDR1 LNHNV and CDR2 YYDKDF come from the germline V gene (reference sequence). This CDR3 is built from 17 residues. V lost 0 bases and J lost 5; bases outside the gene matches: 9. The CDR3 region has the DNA TGTGCCACCAGCAGAGAAAGGGGTAGCGGGGTCGACAATGAGCAGTTCTTC. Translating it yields CATSRERGSGVDNEQFF.

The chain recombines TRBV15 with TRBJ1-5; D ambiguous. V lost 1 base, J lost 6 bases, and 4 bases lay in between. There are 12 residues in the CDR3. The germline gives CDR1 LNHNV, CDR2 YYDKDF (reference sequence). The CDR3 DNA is TGTGCCACCAGCAGAGTATCTCAGCCCCAGCATTTT. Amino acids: CATSRVSQPQHF.

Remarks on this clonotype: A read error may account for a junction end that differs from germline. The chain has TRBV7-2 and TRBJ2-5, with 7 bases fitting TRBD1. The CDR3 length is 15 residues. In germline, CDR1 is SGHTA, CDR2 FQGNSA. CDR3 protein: CASSLGGAGGENQYF. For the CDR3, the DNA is TGTGCCAGCAGCTTAGGAGGGGCAGGGGGTGAGAACCAGTACTTC.

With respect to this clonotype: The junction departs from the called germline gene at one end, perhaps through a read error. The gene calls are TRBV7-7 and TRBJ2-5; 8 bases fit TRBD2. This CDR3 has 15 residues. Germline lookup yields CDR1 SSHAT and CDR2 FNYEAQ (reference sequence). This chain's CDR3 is CASTLGGGLQETQYF. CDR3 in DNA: TGTGCTAGCACGCTTGGCGGGGGGCTTCAAGAGACCCAGTACTTC.

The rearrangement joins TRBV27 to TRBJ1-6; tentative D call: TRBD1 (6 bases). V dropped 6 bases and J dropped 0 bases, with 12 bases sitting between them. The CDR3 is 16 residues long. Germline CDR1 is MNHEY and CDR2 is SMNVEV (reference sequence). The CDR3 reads CASRTGPSSYNSPLHF. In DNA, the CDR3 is TGTGCCAGCAGAACAGGGCCGAGCTCCTATAATTCACCCCTCCACTTT.

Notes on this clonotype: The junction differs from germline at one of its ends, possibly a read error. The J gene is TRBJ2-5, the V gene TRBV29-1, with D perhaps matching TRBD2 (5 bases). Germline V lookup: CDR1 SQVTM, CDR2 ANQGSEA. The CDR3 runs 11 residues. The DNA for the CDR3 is TGCAACGTTGAAGTTGGAGGGACCCAGTACTTC. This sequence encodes CNVEVGGTQYF.

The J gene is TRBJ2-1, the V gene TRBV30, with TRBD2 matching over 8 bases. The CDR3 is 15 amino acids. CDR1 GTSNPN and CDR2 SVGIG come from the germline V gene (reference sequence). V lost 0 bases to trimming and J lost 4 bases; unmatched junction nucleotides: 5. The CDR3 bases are TGTGCCTGGAGTGTAGCTAGCGGGCTGTACAATGAGCAGTTCTTC. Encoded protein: CAWSVASGLYNEQFF.

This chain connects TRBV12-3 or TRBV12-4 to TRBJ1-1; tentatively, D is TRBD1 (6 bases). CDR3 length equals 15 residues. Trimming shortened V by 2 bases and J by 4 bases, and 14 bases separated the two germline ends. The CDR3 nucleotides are TGTGCCAGCAGTTTAAGGGGGATCTCTCTCACTGAAGCTTTCTTT. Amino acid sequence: CASSLRGISLTEAFF.

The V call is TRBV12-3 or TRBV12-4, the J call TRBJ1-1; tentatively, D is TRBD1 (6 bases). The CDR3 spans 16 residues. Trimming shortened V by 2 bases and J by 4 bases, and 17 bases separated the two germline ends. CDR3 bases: TGTGCCAGCAGTTTATTACCCGGGGGCGCGATCACTGAAGCTTTCTTT. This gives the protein CASSLLPGGAITEAFF.

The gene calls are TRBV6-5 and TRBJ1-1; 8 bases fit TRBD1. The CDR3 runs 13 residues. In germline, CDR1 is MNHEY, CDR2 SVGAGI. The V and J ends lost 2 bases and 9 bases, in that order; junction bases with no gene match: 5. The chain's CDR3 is CASSYADRVKAFF. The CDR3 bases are TGTGCCAGCAGTTACGCGGACAGGGTAAAAGCTTTCTTT.

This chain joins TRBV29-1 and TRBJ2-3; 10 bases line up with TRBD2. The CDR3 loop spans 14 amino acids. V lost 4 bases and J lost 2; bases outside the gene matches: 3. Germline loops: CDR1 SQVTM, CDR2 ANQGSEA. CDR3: CSVGLAGVTDTQYF. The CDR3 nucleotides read TGCAGCGTTGGTCTAGCGGGGGTCACAGATACGCAGTATTTT.

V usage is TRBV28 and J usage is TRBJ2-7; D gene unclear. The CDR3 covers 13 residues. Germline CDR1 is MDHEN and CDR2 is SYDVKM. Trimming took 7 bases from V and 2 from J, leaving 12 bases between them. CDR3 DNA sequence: TGTGCCAGCATCCACTCCCTGGCCTACGAGCAGTACTTC. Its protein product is CASIHSLAYEQYF.